These T cell receptor beta chains were read from a single sample in a study of cytomegalovirus exposure and HLA in healthy donors. Clones were sequenced by immunoSEQ multiplex PCR, and TCRdb holds only the in-frame ones, with some missing. The sample consists of about 130,000 clones, about three quarters of them appearing once. Sample: PBMCs. All receptors come from a man in his fifties or sixties in good health and CMV-seropositive. CDR3s include the opening cysteine and the closing phenylalanine or tryptophan. A D gene is named only where the DNA matches it firmly. Rows give clone size only sometimes, using once, few, many, or a class for an expanded clone.

TRBD1	.	TRBV7-2	TRBJ1-2	TGTGCCAGCAGCCTTTCGGGACAGGGCCTCTATGGCTACACCTTC	CASSLSGQGLYGYTF
.	.	TRBV7-3	TRBJ2-1	TGTGCCAGCAGCTTGATTGCAGGGAGGCAAAAGTTCTTC	CASSLIAGRQKFF
.	once	TRBV11-2	TRBJ1-1	TGTGCCAGCAGCTTAGATGAGAGCACTGAAGCTTTCTTT	CASSLDESTEAFF
.	.	TRBV14	TRBJ2-1	TGTGCCAGCAGCCAAGATCCTACCGGGACAAGGTTCTTC	CASSQDPTGTRFF
.	.	TRBV5-1	TRBJ1-3	TGCGCCAGCAGCCCGACAGCCGGCACTGGAAACACCATATATTTT	CASSPTAGTGNTIYF
TRBD1	once	TRBV27	TRBJ2-7	TGTGCCAGCAGTCTACCCGGGACAGGGGGCATATACGAGCAGTACTTC	CASSLPGTGGIYEQYF
TRBD2	.	TRBV7-8	TRBJ2-2	TGTGCCAGCAGCTTCTTGACTAGCATGGTCGGGGAGCTGTTTTTT	CASSFLTSMVGELFF
TRBD2	once	TRBV28	TRBJ2-1	TGTGCCAGCAGTCTCGGACTAGCGGGAGGATTGTTATGGAATGAGCAGTTCTTC	CASSLGLAGGLLWNEQFF
.	.	TRBV5-4	TRBJ2-1	TGTGCCAGCAGCTCCCCCGGGACTCACCCCTGGAATGAGCAGTTCTTC	CASSSPGTHPWNEQFF
.	few	TRBV18	TRBJ1-2	TGTGCCAGCTCACCTACACGGGGTGAGAATGGCTACACCTTC	CASSPTRGENGYTF